Only a few counts were recorded for the clone carrying this T cell receptor (beta chain). What it binds is not known. The data originate from a study of tumor-infiltrating lymphocytes in primary liver carcinoma. Study-level points and caveats: A significantly higher top-250-clone fraction was found in tumors than in blood (p = 0.039). Lower overlap was observed for tumor-adjacent and tumor-blood pairs relative to tumor region pairs.

The template, roughly 510 ng total RNA, yielded TCR beta cDNA made with a constant-region primer. Generation of the TCR beta libraries relied on three nested multiplex PCR rounds using slightly modified ARM-PCR. TRBV1-TRBV30 forward primers paired with a C-beta reverse primer drove the first two PCR rounds, around 9 cycles each. TCRdb analysed the multiplex PCR reads with MiXCR anew, one entry per CDR3 protein. Among fewer than 90,000 distinct CDR3 sequences listed, 72% were seen once. The CDR3 runs 16 residues. Unmatched junction bases numbered 5, after V lost 1 base and J lost 1 base. CDR1 and CDR2 from the germline V gene are MNHEY and SVGAGI. Unsorted bulk tissue, roughly 20-32 mg of it, served as the source for co-extraction of RNA and DNA.

V usage is TRBV6-5 and J usage is TRBJ2-7; 9 positions match TRBD2. The receptor was isolated from a man aged 35-49 years with primary liver carcinoma and hepatitis B virus infection. Material: liver tumor tissue from sampling region 1. Subset: tumor region T1, superior pole. CDR3 in amino acids: CASSYLVTSGSYEQYF. The CDR3 DNA is TGTGCCAGCAGTTACTTAGTGACTAGCGGATCCTACGAGCAGTACTTC.